The 2 T cell receptor beta chains below were found in one sample sequenced in a study of cytomegalovirus exposure and HLA in healthy donors. PCR used 60 Vbeta primers and 13 Jbeta primers. The data were produced by immunoSEQ multiplex PCR, yet TCRdb's version contains in-frame clones alone and is incomplete. Of 100,000 to 150,000 clones in the sample, around 78% were seen once. The sample comprised PBMCs. These receptors came from a woman between 45 and 60 years old in good health and CMV-seronegative.

The chain links TRBV28 to TRBJ2-1; 8 nucleotides agree with TRBD1. V was clipped by 5 bases and J by 1 base; unmatched bases: 7. The V gene's germline CDR1 is MDHEN and CDR2 SYDVKM. This CDR3 region has 16 residues. This CDR3 reads CASSAGQALSYNEQFF. The CDR3 DNA follows: TGTGCCAGCAGTGCGGGACAGGCCTTATCCTACAATGAGCAGTTCTTC.

The chain combines TRBV19 with TRBJ2-3; 7 nucleotides align to TRBD1. CDR3 length equals 15 residues. The trim removed 6 bases at V and 2 bases at J, leaving 8 bases unmatched. Germline V gives CDR1 LNHDA, CDR2 SQIVND (reference sequence). The CDR3 DNA follows: TGTGCCAGTAGCATTGACAGGGTGTCCACAGATACGCAGTATTTT. Protein sequence: CASSIDRVSTDTQYF.